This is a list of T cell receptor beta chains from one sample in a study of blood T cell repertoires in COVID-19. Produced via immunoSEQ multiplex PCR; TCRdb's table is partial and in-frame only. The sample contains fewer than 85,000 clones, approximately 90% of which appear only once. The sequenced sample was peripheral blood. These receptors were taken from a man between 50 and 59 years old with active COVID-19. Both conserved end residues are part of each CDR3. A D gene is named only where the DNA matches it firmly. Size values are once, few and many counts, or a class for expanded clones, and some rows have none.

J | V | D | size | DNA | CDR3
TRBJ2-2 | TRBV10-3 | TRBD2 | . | TGTGCCATCAGCGCCGGGGGGGGTACGAACACCGGGGAGCTGTTTTTT | CAISAGGGTNTGELFF
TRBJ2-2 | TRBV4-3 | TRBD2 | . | TGCGCCAGCAGCCAAGACACCTCAGCGGGGGGCCCCGGGGAGCTGTTTTTT | CASSQDTSAGGPGELFF
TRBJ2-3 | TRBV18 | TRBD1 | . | TGTGCCAGCTCACCGGCCGGGACAGGGGGGACAGATACGCAGTATTTT | CASSPAGTGGTDTQYF
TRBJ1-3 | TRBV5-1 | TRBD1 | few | TGCGCCAGCAGCGAGGGGGCGTTTGGAAACACCATATATTTT | CASSEGAFGNTIYF
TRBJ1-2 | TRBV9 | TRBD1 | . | TGTGCCAGCAGCCCCATGGACAGGGGAGGGGGCTACACCTTC | CASSPMDRGGGYTF
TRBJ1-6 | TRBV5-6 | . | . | TGTGCCAGCAGCTTGACGGCCAGACAGGACTCACCCCTCCACTTT | CASSLTARQDSPLHF
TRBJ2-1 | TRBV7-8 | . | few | TGTGCCAGCAGCCCAGGGCATCGCTCCTACAATGAGCAGTTCTTC | CASSPGHRSYNEQFF
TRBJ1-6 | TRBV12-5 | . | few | TGTGCTAGTGCCCCAAGGAGCTCCTATAATTCACCCCTCCACTTT | CASAPRSSYNSPLHF
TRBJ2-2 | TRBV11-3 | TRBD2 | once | TGTGCCAGCAGCAGAGGCTGGGGGGGGACCGGGGAGCTGTTTTTT | CASSRGWGGTGELFF
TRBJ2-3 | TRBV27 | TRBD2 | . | TGTGCCAGCAGTTCCCCTAGCGGGAGACCCCACACAGATACGCAGTATTTT | CASSSPSGRPHTDTQYF
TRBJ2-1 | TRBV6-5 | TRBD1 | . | TGTGCCAGCAGTTGGGACAGAAAAAACAATGAGCAGTTCTTC | CASSWDRKNNEQFF
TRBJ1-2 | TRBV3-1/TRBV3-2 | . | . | TGTGCCAGCAGCCAATGGGTCTCGGGTGTGTATGGCTACACCTTC | CASSQWVSGVYGYTF
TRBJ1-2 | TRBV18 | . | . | TGTGCCAGCTCACCGACGGGGGTTAACTATGGCTACACCTTC | CASSPTGVNYGYTF
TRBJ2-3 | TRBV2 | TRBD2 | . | TGTGCCAGCACGGGAGGCTCTAGCACAGATACGCAGTATTTT | CASTGGSSTDTQYF
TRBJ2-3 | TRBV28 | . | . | TGTGCCAGCAGTTCGGGCACAGATACGCAGTATTTT | CASSSGTDTQYF